Presented here are 25 T cell receptor beta chains from one specimen sequenced in a study of T cell responses to AZD1222 COVID-19 vaccine. TCRdb keeps only in-frame clones here, not all; method: immunoSEQ multiplex PCR. The sample contains fewer than 150,000 clones, around 90% of which appear only once. The specimen was peripheral blood, collected 28 days after the second AZD1222 dose. These receptor sequences come from an adult who received the AZD1222 COVID-19 vaccine.

The genes are TRBV6-2 or TRBV6-3 and TRBJ1-2; D call uncertain. This CDR3 is 15 amino acids long. Between the trimmed V and J ends, which lost 5 bases and 2 bases, there was a span of 15 bases. Germline CDR1 is MNHEY and CDR2 is SVGEGT. Written as DNA, the CDR3 is TGTGCCAGCAGTCCCCTCATAATACCAAACTATGGCTACACCTTC. Translated, it gives CASSPLIIPNYGYTF.

This clone appeared a few times. The rearrangement links TRBV23-1 to TRBJ1-5; TRBD1 matches at 9 bases. TRBV23-1 is designated an ORF whose function remains uncertain. There are 17 residues in the CDR3. J gave up 2 bases and V 0 bases, and 5 bases lay outside the gene matches. The CDR3 nucleotides read TGCGCCAGCAGTCAATCACCCCGGGACAGGGGCAATCAGCCCCAGCATTTT. Translation: CASSQSPRDRGNQPQHF.

This CDR3 reads CASSFGTGGSWDTIYF. The CDR3 DNA reads as TGTGCCAGCAGTTTTGGGACAGGGGGGTCTTGGGACACCATATATTTT. The J gene is TRBJ1-3, the V gene TRBV28, with TRBD1 matching over 11 bases. The germline gives CDR1 MDHEN, CDR2 SYDVKM. This CDR3 contains 16 residues. Trimming took 3 bases from V and 8 from J; bases not matched to a gene: 9.

The chain is built from TRBV28 and TRBJ1-2, with 9 bases lining up with TRBD1. This CDR3 is 14 amino acids long. J was trimmed by 7 bases and V by 4 bases; bases with no gene match: 7. Germline loops: CDR1 MDHEN, CDR2 SYDVKM. In DNA, the CDR3 is TGTGCCAGCAGTTCCTCGTTGGGACAGGGTGGCTACACCTTC. Protein sequence: CASSSSLGQGGYTF.

The chain carries TRBV28 and TRBJ2-5; tentatively, D is TRBD1 (6 bases). This CDR3 spans 14 amino acids. CDR1 MDHEN and CDR2 SYDVKM come from the germline V gene. V was cut by 4 bases and J by 5 bases, with 14 bases left in between. In DNA form, the CDR3 reads TGTGCCAGCAGTTATTCAGGGGCGAGGGAGACCCAGTACTTC. Translation gives CASSYSGARETQYF.

V usage is TRBV7-9 and J usage is TRBJ2-3, with 9 bases matching TRBD1. Germline V gene data show CDR1 as SEHNR and CDR2 as FQNEAQ (reference sequence). V gave up 5 bases and J gave up 4 bases; unmatched junction bases: 7. CDR3 length equals 15 residues. As DNA, the CDR3 is TGTGCCAGCAGCCCCGGGACAGGGTTTGCAGATACGCAGTATTTT. Protein product: CASSPGTGFADTQYF.

This rearrangement joins TRBV11-2 to TRBJ1-4; no firm D call. Germline V gives CDR1 SGHAT, CDR2 FQNNGV. The V gene lost 5 bases and the J gene lost 8 bases, with 15 bases spanning the gap. The CDR3 is made up of 14 amino acids. CDR3 loop: CASSTSGGGEKLFF. For the CDR3, the DNA is TGTGCCAGCAGCACCAGCGGAGGAGGCGAAAAACTGTTTTTT. Complete variable domain (other parts from reference TRBV11-2 and TRBJ1-4): EAGVAQSPRYKIIEKRQSVAFWCNPISGHATLYWYQQILGQGPKLLIQFQNNGVVDDSQLPKDRFSAERLKGVDSTLKIQPAKLEDSAVYLCASSTSGGGEKLFFGSGTQLSVL.

This chain connects TRBV27 to TRBJ2-5, with D maybe TRBD2 (5 bases). V lost 2 bases, J lost 7 bases, and 8 bases lay in between. The V gene's germline CDR1 is MNHEY and CDR2 SMNVEV (reference sequence). The CDR3 is 12 amino acids. For the CDR3, the DNA is TGTGCCAGCAGTTTAAGGGCGGGGACCCAGTACTTC. It is translated as CASSLRAGTQYF.

This clone is a singleton in its sample. The V call is TRBV28, the J call TRBJ1-5; 8 bases are a match to TRBD1. Germline-derived CDR1 and CDR2 are MDHEN and SYDVKM. This CDR3 is 16 amino acids long. V shed 8 bases and J 0 bases; nucleotides not matched to a gene: 9. CDR3 sequence (DNA): TGTGCCAGCCACACCCCAGGACAGGGTAGCAATCAGCCCCAGCATTTT. It specifies CASHTPGQGSNQPQHF.

This chain connects TRBV28 to TRBJ1-1, with a weak D call TRBD1 (5 bases). Germline CDR1 is MDHEN and CDR2 is SYDVKM. V was shortened by 2 bases and J by 0 bases, with 7 bases between the two germline ends. The length of the CDR3 is 14 residues. DNA of the CDR3: TGTGCCAGCAGTTTAACAGGTCTGAACACTGAAGCTTTCTTT. It translates to CASSLTGLNTEAFF.

This chain links TRBV19 with TRBJ2-7, with 7 bases aligning to TRBD1. The germline V gene has CDR1 LNHDA and CDR2 SQIVND (reference sequence). CDR3 size: 18 residues. V dropped 3 bases and J dropped 0; count of bases not matched to a gene: 14. CDR3 nucleotide sequence: TGTGCCAGTAGTATTCGAAGAACACAGGGGTCTAGCTCCTACGAGCAGTACTTC. Translated, it gives CASSIRRTQGSSSYEQYF. The variable domain in full, completed from reference TRBV19 and TRBJ2-7, reads DGGITQSPKYLFRKEGQNVTLSCEQNLNHDAMYWYRQDPGQGLRLIYYSQIVNDFQKGDIAEGYSVSREKKESFPLTVTSAQKNPTAFYLCASSIRRTQGSSSYEQYFGPGTRLTVT.

The J gene is TRBJ1-5, the V gene TRBV6-5; D perhaps matches TRBD1 (6 bases). This CDR3 has 15 amino acids. Trimming cost V 5 bases and J 1 base, with 12 bases left between them. Germline V CDR1 and CDR2: MNHEY, SVGAGI. CDR3 DNA: TGTGCCAGCAGTCCCAGGGGCGGGAGCAATCAGCCCCAGCATTTT. Translated, it gives CASSPRGGSNQPQHF.

The chain joins TRBV5-6 to TRBJ1-1, with TRBD1 identical over 8 bases. J gave up 1 base and V 4 bases, and 9 bases lay outside the gene matches. This CDR3 comprises 16 residues. Germline CDR1 SGHDT, CDR2 YYEEEE. The CDR3 spells CASSRRDGTGNTEAFF. In DNA form, the CDR3 reads TGTGCCAGCAGCCGAAGAGATGGGACAGGGAACACTGAAGCTTTCTTT.

The chain carries TRBV7-8 and TRBJ1-4; 7 nucleotides line up with TRBD1. CDR3 length: 14 amino acids. Germline values: CDR1 SGHVS, CDR2 FQNEAQ. Losses at the gene ends were 3 bases for V and 5 bases for J; bases not matched to a gene: 3. The CDR3 loop reads CASSFRQGNEKLFF. Written as DNA, the CDR3 is TGTGCCAGCAGCTTCCGACAGGGAAATGAAAAACTGTTTTTT.

DNA for the CDR3: TGCAGCATCGGGGGGGGTTTGAACACTGAAGCTTTCTTT. It encodes CSIGGGLNTEAFF. The V and J genes are TRBV29-1 and TRBJ1-1; TRBD1 is a possible D gene (5 bases). This CDR3 has 13 amino acids. Germline assignment: CDR1 SQVTM and CDR2 ANQGSEA. The ends were cut back, 8 bases at V and 0 bases at J, with 13 bases in the middle. Looking up the rest from reference TRBV29-1 and TRBJ1-1 gives the full variable domain: SAVISQKPSRDICQRGTSLTIQCQVDSQVTMMFWYRQQPGQSLTLIATANQGSEATYESGFVIDKFPISRPNLTFSTLTVSNMSPEDSSIYLCSIGGGLNTEAFFGQGTRLTVV.

The chain links TRBV29-1 to TRBJ2-1, with TRBD2 as a possible D gene (5 bases). This CDR3 spans 11 amino acids. V lost 0 bases and J lost 9, with 6 bases in between. Germline CDR1 and CDR2: SQVTM and ANQGSEA. CDR3 DNA: TGCAGCGTTGAAGATCGGGGTGAGCAGTTCTTC. This encodes CSVEDRGEQFF.

The genes are TRBV11-2 and TRBJ1-5, with D possibly being TRBD1 (5 bases). The CDR3 spans 14 residues. Between the trimmed V and J ends, which lost 6 bases and 3 bases, there was a span of 12 bases. Germline CDR1 is SGHAT and CDR2 is FQNNGV. For the CDR3, the DNA is TGTGCCAGCAGGTGGGGACGGAACAATCAGCCCCAGCATTTT. It is translated as CASRWGRNNQPQHF.

The chain employs TRBV7-9 and TRBJ2-7; the match to TRBD2 covers 8 bases. V was clipped by 4 bases and J by 0 bases; unmatched bases: 2. CDR3 length: 14 residues. The germline CDR1 and CDR2 sequences are SEHNR and FQNEAQ (reference sequence). CDR3 protein: CASSSSGLSYEQYF. CDR3 in DNA: TGTGCCAGCAGCTCTAGCGGGCTCTCCTACGAGCAGTACTTC.

The chain joins TRBV4-1 to TRBJ2-1, with D hard to call. The CDR3 runs 13 residues. The V gene lost 2 bases and the J gene lost 3 bases, with 5 bases spanning the gap. CDR1 and CDR2 (germline): MGHRA, YSYEKL. The CDR3 DNA reads TGCGCCAGCAGCCAAACAAACTACAATGAGCAGTTCTTC. Protein sequence: CASSQTNYNEQFF.

This chain connects TRBV5-1 to TRBJ1-2, with D uncertain. Germline CDR1 reads SGHRS; CDR2 reads YFSETQ. CDR3 length: 16 amino acids. Between the trimmed V and J ends, which lost 4 bases and 0 bases, there was a span of 16 bases. The CDR3 DNA sequence: TGCGCCAGCAGCCCGAGACGGGTGGGATCTAACTATGGCTACACCTTC. Its translation is CASSPRRVGSNYGYTF.

This rearrangement joins TRBV6-5 to TRBJ1-2, with D maybe TRBD1 (5 bases). CDR1 and CDR2 from the germline V gene are MNHEY and SVGAGI. The germline V and J ends were trimmed by 4 bases and 4 bases, with 13 bases remaining between them. The CDR3 consists of 14 residues. The CDR3 DNA reads as TGTGCCAGCAGTTCGGGGGTCGGGTTCTATGGCTACACCTTC. Encoded protein: CASSSGVGFYGYTF.

This sequence joins TRBV6-5 and TRBJ1-3; possible D gene TRBD1, 5 bases. The ends were cut back, 6 bases at V and 2 bases at J, with 11 bases in the middle. This CDR3 is built from 14 residues. Per the germline V gene, CDR1 is MNHEY and CDR2 is SVGAGI. The CDR3 sequence is CASSPGGTGNTIYF. The CDR3 DNA follows: TGTGCCAGCAGCCCGGGGGGGACTGGAAACACCATATATTTT.

This clone showed up just a few times. The chain employs TRBV28 and TRBJ2-7; either TRBD1 or TRBD2 may supply D (6 bases each). This CDR3 comprises 14 residues. Per germline, CDR1 MDHEN and CDR2 SYDVKM. V was trimmed by 2 bases and J by 1 base, leaving 9 bases between them. CDR3 in amino acids: CASSLRGASYEQYV. DNA for the CDR3: TGTGCCAGCAGTTTAAGGGGGGCATCCTACGAGCAGTACGTC.

Concerning this clone: Additional DNA sequences in this sample encode the identical CDR3. The V call is TRBV24-1, the J call TRBJ2-5; D not resolved. Per germline, CDR1 KGHDR and CDR2 SFDVKD. V lost 4 bases and J 2 bases, leaving 4 bases between the germline ends. The CDR3 runs 12 residues. CDR3 loop: CATSDPQETQYF. CDR3 coding DNA: TGTGCCACCAGTGACCCTCAAGAGACCCAGTACTTC.

This clone was picked up a small number of times. The gene calls are TRBV28 and TRBJ1-3; D may be TRBD1 (5 bases). V was pared by 2 bases and J by 0 bases, with 8 bases between. CDR1 MDHEN and CDR2 SYDVKM come from the germline V gene. This CDR3 contains 15 residues. CDR3 sequence reads: CASSLGGSSGNTIYF. The DNA for the CDR3 is TGTGCCAGCAGTTTAGGGGGTAGCTCTGGAAACACCATATATTTT.